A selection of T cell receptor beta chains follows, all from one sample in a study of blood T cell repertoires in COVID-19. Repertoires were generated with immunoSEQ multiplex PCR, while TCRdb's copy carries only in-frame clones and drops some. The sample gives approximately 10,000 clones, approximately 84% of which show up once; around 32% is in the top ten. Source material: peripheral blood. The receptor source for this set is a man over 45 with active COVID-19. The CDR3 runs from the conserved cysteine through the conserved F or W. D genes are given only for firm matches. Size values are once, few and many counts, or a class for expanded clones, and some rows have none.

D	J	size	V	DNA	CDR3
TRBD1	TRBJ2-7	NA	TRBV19	TGTGCCAGTAGCGCTGGACAGGGTTACGAGCAGTACTTC	CASSAGQGYEQYF
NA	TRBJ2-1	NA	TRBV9	TGTGCCAGCAGCGTAGGAGGTGGAACTGAGCAGTTCTTC	CASSVGGGTEQFF
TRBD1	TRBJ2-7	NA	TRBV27	TGTGCCAGCAGTCCTATCACAGGGGGAGTATCCTACGAGCAGTACTTC	CASSPITGGVSYEQYF
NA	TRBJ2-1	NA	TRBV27	TGTGCCAGCAGTCCTACCAGGGGTGGTGAGCAGTTCTTC	CASSPTRGGEQFF
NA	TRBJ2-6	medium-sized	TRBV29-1	TGCAGCGTTCCCTTTGGTCAGGGGGCCAACGTCCTGACTTTC	CSVPFGQGANVLTF
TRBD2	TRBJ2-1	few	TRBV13	TGTGCCAGCAGCTTAATCCGGGAGGGCCAAAGGGAGCAGTTCTTC	CASSLIREGQREQFF
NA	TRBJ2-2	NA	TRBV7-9	TGTGCCAGCAGCTTAAAAACAGGGTTGAACACCGGGGAGCTGTTTTTT	CASSLKTGLNTGELFF
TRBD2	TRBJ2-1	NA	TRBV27	TGTGCCAGCAGTTGGGACCCACTAGCGCGGAATGAGCAGTTCTTC	CASSWDPLARNEQFF
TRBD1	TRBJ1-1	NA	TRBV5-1	TGCGCCAGCAGCCCCACTTTGCCGACAGGGGGAGCTTTCTTT	CASSPTLPTGGAFF
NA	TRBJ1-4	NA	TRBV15	TGTGCCACCAGCCCTCAGGGCAGTGAAAAACTGTTTTTT	CATSPQGSEKLFF
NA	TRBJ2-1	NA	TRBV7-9	TGTGCCAGCAGCTTGTACGGGGAAGCATACAATGAGCAGTTCTTC	CASSLYGEAYNEQFF
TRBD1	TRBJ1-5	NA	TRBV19	TGTGCCAGTAGCGCCAGGGGGCTTGAGGAGCCCCAGCATTTT	CASSARGLEEPQHF
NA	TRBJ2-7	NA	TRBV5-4	TGTGCCAGCAGCCCCGATTTAAGCGGCTCCTACGAGCAGTACTTC	CASSPDLSGSYEQYF
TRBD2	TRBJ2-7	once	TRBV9	TGTGCCAGCAGCGTAGCAGGCGGGGGGGCCTACGAGCAGTACTTC	CASSVAGGGAYEQYF
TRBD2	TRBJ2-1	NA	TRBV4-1	TGCGCCAGCAGCCAAGGATTACTAGCGTTCGATGAGCAGTTCTTC	CASSQGLLAFDEQFF
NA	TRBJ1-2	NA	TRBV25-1	TGTGCCAGCAGTGAATCCGGAGGAGCCGGAGGCTACACCTTC	CASSESGGAGGYTF
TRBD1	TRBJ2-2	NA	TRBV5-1	TGCGCCAGCAGCTTGGAATCCAGGGGACAGGGAACCGGGGAGCTGTTTTTT	CASSLESRGQGTGELFF
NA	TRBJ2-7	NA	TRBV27	TGTGCCAGCAGTTTAGGACTGGGAAGCTCCTACGAGCAGTACTTC	CASSLGLGSSYEQYF
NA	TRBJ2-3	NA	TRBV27	TGTGCCAGCAGTCGACAGCCACGCACAGATACGCAGTATTTT	CASSRQPRTDTQYF
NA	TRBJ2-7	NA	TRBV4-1	TGCGCCAGCAGCCAAGGACCCTCCCAGGGAACCTACGAGCAGTACTTC	CASSQGPSQGTYEQYF
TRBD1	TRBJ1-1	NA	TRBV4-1	TGCGCCAGCAGCCAAGAAATCACAGGGGGGGCTTTCTTT	CASSQEITGGAFF
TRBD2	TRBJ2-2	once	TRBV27	TGTGCCAGCAGTCCCCTCGACTCAGCGGGAGGCCAGAACACCGGGGAGCTGTTTTTT	CASSPLDSAGGQNTGELFF
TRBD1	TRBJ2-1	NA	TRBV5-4	TGTGCCAGCAGCTTTGGGATGACAGGGGAGGAGGCGCAGTTCTTC	CASSFGMTGEEAQFF
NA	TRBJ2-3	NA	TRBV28	TGTGCCAGCAGTTTAGCCCGGGGGGCGAGCACAGATACGCAGTATTTT	CASSLARGASTDTQYF
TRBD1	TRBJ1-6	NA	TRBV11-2	TGTGCCAGCAGCTTAGGGGGACAGGGGGCGTTTAGCTCACCCCTCCACTTT	CASSLGGQGAFSSPLHF
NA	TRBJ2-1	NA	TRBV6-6	TGTGCCAGCAGTTATCCGGCGGGGGCCTACGATGAGCAGTTCTTC	CASSYPAGAYDEQFF
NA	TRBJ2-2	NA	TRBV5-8	TGTGCCAGCAGCCCCTCGGTCACCGGGGAGCTGTTTTTT	CASSPSVTGELFF
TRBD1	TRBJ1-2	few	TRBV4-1	TGCGCCAGCAGCCACGACAGGGTAATAGACGGCTACACCTTC	CASSHDRVIDGYTF
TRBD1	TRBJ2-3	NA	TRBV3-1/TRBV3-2	TGTGCCAGCAGCCAAGGGGACAGGGGGGAGAGAGATACGCAGTATTTT	CASSQGDRGERDTQYF
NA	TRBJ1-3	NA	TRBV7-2	TGTGCCAGCAGCGTCCCAGGGTTTTCTGGAAACACCATATATTTT	CASSVPGFSGNTIYF
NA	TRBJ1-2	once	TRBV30	TGTGCCTGGCAGGGGTTCGACTATGGCTACACCTTC	CAWQGFDYGYTF
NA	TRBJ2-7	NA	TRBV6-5	TGTGCCAGCAGGGCGGGACTGACCTACGAGCAGTACTTC	CASRAGLTYEQYF
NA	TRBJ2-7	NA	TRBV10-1	TGCGCCAGCAGTGAGTCCAGGGACGAGCAGTACTTC	CASSESRDEQYF
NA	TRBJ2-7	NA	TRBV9	TGTGCCAGCAGCGTAGGTCTAGCCTACGAGCAGTACTTC	CASSVGLAYEQYF
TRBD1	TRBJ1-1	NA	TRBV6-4	TGTGCCAGCAGTGTGGGGACAGGGTGGACTGAAGCTTTCTTT	CASSVGTGWTEAFF
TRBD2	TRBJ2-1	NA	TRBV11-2	TGTGCCAGCAGCTCCCCCGGGAATTTAGCGGGAGGACGCGATGAGCAGTTCTTC	CASSSPGNLAGGRDEQFF
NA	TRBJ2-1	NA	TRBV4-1	TGCGCCAGCAGCCAAGCACACAGCCCGGCCATAGAGCAGTTCTTC	CASSQAHSPAIEQFF
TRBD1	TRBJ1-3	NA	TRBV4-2	TGTGCCAGCACCCTTGACAGGGGGCTTGCTGGAAACACCATATATTTT	CASTLDRGLAGNTIYF
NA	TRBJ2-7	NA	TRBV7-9	TGTGCCAGTCTGATCACCTACCCCAACAACGCCACAGGCTACTACGAGCAGTACTTC	CASLITYPNNATGYYEQYF
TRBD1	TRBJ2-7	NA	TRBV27	TGTGCCAGCAGTCTCTTGGGACAGCTCCACGAGCAGTACTTC	CASSLLGQLHEQYF
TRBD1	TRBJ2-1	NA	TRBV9	TGTGCCAGCAGCGTAGAGGGGGCCTATGAGCAGTTCTTC	CASSVEGAYEQFF
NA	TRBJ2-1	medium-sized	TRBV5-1	TGCGCCAGCAGCTTGGAAAGTCCCGACAACAATGAGCAGTTCTTC	CASSLESPDNNEQFF
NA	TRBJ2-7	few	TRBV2	TGTGCCAGCAGTGAAGCAAGGGAGCGAGGGTTC	CASSEARERGF
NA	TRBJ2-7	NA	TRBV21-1	TGTGCCAGCAGCAAACGGACAGGTCCCTACGAGCAGTACTTC	CASSKRTGPYEQYF
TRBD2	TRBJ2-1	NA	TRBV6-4	TGTGCCAGCAGTGAAGGGACTAGCGGGAACAATGAGCAGTTCTTC	CASSEGTSGNNEQFF
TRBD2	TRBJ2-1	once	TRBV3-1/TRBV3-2	TGTGCCAGCAGGTCCACCGGGGGGGGAGGCAATGAGCAGTTCTTC	CASRSTGGGGNEQFF
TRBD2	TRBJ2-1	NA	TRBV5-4	TGTGCCAGCAGCCAAAACCTAGCGGGAGTTGGCAATGAGCAGTTCTTC	CASSQNLAGVGNEQFF
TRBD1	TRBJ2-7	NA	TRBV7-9	TGTGCCAGCAGCTTAGGGCAGGGGGCGTTCTACGAGCAGTACTTC	CASSLGQGAFYEQYF
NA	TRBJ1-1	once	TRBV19	TGTGCCAGTACCCCAGGACAGACAGTGAACACTGAAGCTTTCTTT	CASTPGQTVNTEAFF
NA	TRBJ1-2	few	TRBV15	TGTGCCACCAGCAGAGATCGGAGCGGGGTGTATGGCTACACCTTC	CATSRDRSGVYGYTF
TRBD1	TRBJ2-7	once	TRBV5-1	TGCGCCAGCAGCTTGGAACAGGGGCTTTCCTACGAGCAGTACTTC	CASSLEQGLSYEQYF
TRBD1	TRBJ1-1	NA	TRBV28	TGTGCCAGCAGTGCGACGACAGGGGGCACTGAAGCTTTCTTT	CASSATTGGTEAFF
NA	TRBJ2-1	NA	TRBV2	TGTGCCAGCAGTGATTATGCGGATGAGCAGTTCTTC	CASSDYADEQFF
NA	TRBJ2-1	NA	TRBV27	TGTGCCAGCAGTTTATCGAAGAGCTCCTACAATGAGCAGTTCTTC	CASSLSKSSYNEQFF
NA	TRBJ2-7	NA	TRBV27	TGTGCCAGCAGTTTAGCCCCACACAGCCACGAGCAGTACTTC	CASSLAPHSHEQYF
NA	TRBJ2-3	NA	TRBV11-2	TGTGCCAGCAGCTTATTTGGTTCCGTGGCCTCGCTCACAGATACGCAGTATTTT	CASSLFGSVASLTDTQYF
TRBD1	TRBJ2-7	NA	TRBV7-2	TGTGCCAGCACCCTAGAACCGACAGGGAACGAGCAGTACTTC	CASTLEPTGNEQYF
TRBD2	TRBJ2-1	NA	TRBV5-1	TGCGCCAGCAGCTCGGGAGCGGGAGGGCCGGGGAATGAGCAGTTCTTC	CASSSGAGGPGNEQFF
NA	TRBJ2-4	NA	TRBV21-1	TGTGCCAGCAGCAAAGCGCCCAACGGGACTAGCGGGAAGGCGCAGTGGAACATTCAGTACTTC	CASSKAPNGTSGKAQWNIQYF